This TCR beta chain was captured in a study of T cell responses to AZD1222 COVID-19 vaccine. Overall study findings and caveats: The study sampled repertoires only after the peak T cell response. Spike regions recognized by vaccine-associated CD4 TCRs spanned the protein, led by 160-218 and 743-854.

Pooling covered second doses at about 4 or about 12 weeks. The CDR3 has 15 residues. V lost 4 bases to trimming and J lost 4 bases, with 16 bases between them. CDR1 and CDR2 (germline): SNHLY, FYNNEI. As concerns this clone: Its antigen remains unidentified.

Only in-frame clones appear in the TCRdb table, and some are missing; sequencing was by immunoSEQ multiplex PCR. The table has over 70,000 clones, roughly 87% seen once. Source: peripheral blood, taken 28 days after the second AZD1222 dose. The receptor's source is an adult who received the AZD1222 COVID-19 vaccine. This sequence joins TRBV2 and TRBJ1-2; tentatively, D is TRBD1 (5 bases). CDR3 in DNA: TGTGCCAGCAGTGGTCAGGGACCACGGGGCTATGGCTACACCTTC. Encoded protein: CASSGQGPRGYGYTF.